This T cell receptor beta chain was observed in a study of identical twins. CDR3 length: 16 residues. In germline, CDR1 is KGHDR, CDR2 SFDVKD. V trimming: 4 bases; J trimming: 5 bases; junction bases outside the gene matches: 2. Study findings and constraints: Invariant cells of the MAIT and iNKT types might have partly distorted the zero-insertion analyses.

Template switching introduced a universal primer site, and the cDNA bore unique molecular identifiers. Using its own MiXCR run on the 5' RACE reads, TCRdb lists one record per CDR3 protein. Seen here are approximately 220,000 distinct CDR3 sequences, 6% to 9% observed once, and the top ten hold less than 2.5%. This clonotype has a count of ten or more. The target antigen is unknown. These records were also assigned to another study, of yellow fever vaccine responses in identical twins.

The chain links TRBV24-1 to TRBJ2-1; TRBD2 matches at 15 bases. The sample consisted of memory (CD45RO+) T cells sorted from blood. This receptor was taken from a woman under 30 in good health. The CDR3, as DNA: TGTGCCACCAGTGAACGGACTAGCGGGAGGGACAATGAGCAGTTCTTC. As protein: CATSERTSGRDNEQFF.